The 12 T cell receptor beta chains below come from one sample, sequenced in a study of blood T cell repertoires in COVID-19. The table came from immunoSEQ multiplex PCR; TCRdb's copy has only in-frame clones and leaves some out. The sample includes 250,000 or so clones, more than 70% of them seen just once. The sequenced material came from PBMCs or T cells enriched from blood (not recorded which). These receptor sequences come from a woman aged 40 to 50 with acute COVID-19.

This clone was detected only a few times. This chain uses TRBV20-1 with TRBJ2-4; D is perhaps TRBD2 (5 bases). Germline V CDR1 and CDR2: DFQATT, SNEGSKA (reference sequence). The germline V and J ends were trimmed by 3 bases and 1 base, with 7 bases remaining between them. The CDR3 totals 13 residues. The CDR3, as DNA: TGCAGTGCTAGTCGGAGGGCCAAAAACATTCAGTACTTC. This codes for CSASRRAKNIQYF.

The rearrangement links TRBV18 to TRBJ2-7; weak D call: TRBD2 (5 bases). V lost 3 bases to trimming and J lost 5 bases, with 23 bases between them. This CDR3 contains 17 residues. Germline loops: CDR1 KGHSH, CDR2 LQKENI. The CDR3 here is CASSPLPPWELGDEQYV. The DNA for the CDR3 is TGTGCCAGCTCACCCCTACCCCCCTGGGAGCTAGGAGACGAGCAGTACGTC.

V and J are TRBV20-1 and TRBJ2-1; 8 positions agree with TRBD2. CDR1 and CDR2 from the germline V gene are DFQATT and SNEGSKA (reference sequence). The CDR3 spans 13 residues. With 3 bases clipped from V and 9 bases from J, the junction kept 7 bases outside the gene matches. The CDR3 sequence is CSASGGRQGEQFF. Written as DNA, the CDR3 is TGCAGTGCTAGTGGCGGGAGGCAGGGTGAGCAGTTCTTC.

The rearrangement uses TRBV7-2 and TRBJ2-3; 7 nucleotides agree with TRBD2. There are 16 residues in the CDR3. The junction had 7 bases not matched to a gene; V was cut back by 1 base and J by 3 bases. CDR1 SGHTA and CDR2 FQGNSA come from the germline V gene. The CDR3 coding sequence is TGTGCCAGCAGCTTAGTGGTTAGCGGGTCAACAGATACGCAGTATTTT. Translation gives CASSLVVSGSTDTQYF.

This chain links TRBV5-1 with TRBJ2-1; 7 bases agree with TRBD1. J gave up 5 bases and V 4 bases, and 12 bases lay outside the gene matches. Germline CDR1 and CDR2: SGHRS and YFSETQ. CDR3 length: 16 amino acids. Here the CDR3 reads CASSPIRQGRDNEQFF. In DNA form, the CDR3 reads TGCGCCAGCAGCCCGATAAGACAGGGTCGGGACAATGAGCAGTTCTTC.

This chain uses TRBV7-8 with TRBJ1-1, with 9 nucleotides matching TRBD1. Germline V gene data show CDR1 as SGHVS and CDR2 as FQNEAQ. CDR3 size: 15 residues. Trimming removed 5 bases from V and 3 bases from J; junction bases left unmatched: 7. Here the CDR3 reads CASSIKQGADTEAFF. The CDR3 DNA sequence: TGTGCCAGCAGCATCAAACAGGGGGCGGACACTGAAGCTTTCTTT.

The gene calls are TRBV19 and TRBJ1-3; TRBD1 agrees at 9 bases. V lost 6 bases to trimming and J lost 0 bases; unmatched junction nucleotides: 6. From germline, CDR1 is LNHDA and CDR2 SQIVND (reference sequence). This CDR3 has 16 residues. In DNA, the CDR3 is TGTGCCAGTAGGATTACAGGGGGCTTCTCTGGAAACACCATATATTTT. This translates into CASRITGGFSGNTIYF.

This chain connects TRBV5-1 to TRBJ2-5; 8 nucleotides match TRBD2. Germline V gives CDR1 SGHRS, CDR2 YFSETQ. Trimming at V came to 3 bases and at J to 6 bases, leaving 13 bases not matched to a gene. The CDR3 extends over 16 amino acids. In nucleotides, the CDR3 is TGCGCCAGCAGCTCCGGTGGGAGCGGGGGCCAGAAGACCCAGTACTTC. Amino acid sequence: CASSSGGSGGQKTQYF.

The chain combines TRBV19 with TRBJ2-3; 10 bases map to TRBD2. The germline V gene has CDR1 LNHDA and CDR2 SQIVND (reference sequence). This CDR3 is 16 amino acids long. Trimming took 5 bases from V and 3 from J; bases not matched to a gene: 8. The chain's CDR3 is CASSQLAGLTTDTQYF. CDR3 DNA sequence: TGTGCCAGTAGTCAACTAGCGGGACTTACAACAGATACGCAGTATTTT.

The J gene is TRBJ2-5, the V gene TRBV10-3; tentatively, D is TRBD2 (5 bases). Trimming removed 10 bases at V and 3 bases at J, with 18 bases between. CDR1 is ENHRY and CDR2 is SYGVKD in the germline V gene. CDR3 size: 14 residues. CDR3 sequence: CATSSLTGEETQYF. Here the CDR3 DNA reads TGTGCCACATCGTCCCTTACCGGGGAAGAGACCCAGTACTTC.

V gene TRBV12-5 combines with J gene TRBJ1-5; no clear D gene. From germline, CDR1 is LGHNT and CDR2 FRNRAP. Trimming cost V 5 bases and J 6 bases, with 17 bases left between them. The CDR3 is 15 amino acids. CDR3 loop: CASGPRTEGSQPQHF. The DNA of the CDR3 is TGTGCTAGTGGTCCCCGGACGGAGGGTAGTCAGCCCCAGCATTTT.

CDR3 coding DNA: TGTGCCAGCAGCTTAGCGTCAGGGAGGAGCGGGGAGCTGTTTTTT. This translates into CASSLASGRSGELFF. The chain recombines TRBV7-2 with TRBJ2-2; TRBD2 might be the D (6 bases). The CDR3 runs to 15 residues. Trimming left V 0 bases short and J 7 bases short, with 12 bases between. Germline values: CDR1 SGHTA, CDR2 FQGNSA.